This TCR beta chain was identified in a study of cytomegalovirus exposure and HLA in healthy donors. Findings and caveats of the study: Later, an analysis showed that TCR beta chains associated with HLA were more clonally expanded than others that were equally common. There were some V segments, including TRBV6-2 and TRBV6-3, excluded as indistinguishable.

In the case of this clone: Its antigen is as yet unknown.

This CDR3 spans 20 amino acids. Germline-derived CDR1 and CDR2 are SGHRS and YFSETQ. Germline trimming cut 0 bases from V and 0 bases from J; bases unmatched to any gene: 15. Researchers ran the PCR with 60 Vbeta and 13 Jbeta primers. As processed by the authors: It was a later analysis that counted some 80 million unique TCR beta chains, of which roughly 11 million were shared. Clones were read by immunoSEQ multiplex PCR, and TCRdb kept only the in-frame ones, dropping some. That table is the source of V, J and clone size, and D and trimming were worked out from the DNA. In the table there are some 57,000 clones, 70% to 75% of which are singletons.

The sample was PBMCs. The chain joins TRBV5-1 to TRBJ2-3; 8 nucleotides align to TRBD1. The receptor comes from a woman in her twenties or thirties in good health and CMV-seronegative. The CDR3: CASSLGVRGRGTFSTDTQYF. The CDR3 coding sequence is TGCGCCAGCAGCTTGGGTGTCAGGGGGCGAGGGACCTTCAGCACAGATACGCAGTATTTT.